A selection of T cell receptor beta chains follows, all from one sample in a study of breast tumors, draining lymph nodes, adjacent tissues. TCRdb re-derived calls from the multiplex PCR reads in MiXCR, one entry per CDR3 protein. The sample includes approximately 300,000 distinct CDR3 sequences, more than 30% seen only once; the top ten take approximately 1%. The specimen was axillary lymph node tissue. These receptors came from a female donor with breast cancer. Some clones in this sample may be carry-over from other donors' samples. CDR3s include the opening cysteine and the closing phenylalanine or tryptophan. A D gene is named only where the DNA matches it firmly. Some rows have no size entry. The others give once, few or many, or a class for an expanded clone.

v_call: TRBV20-1; d_call: .; clone_size: .; j_call: TRBJ2-1; cdr3_aa: CSARDMDQYTEQFF; cdr3_nt: TGCAGTGCTAGAGACATGGACCAATACACTGAGCAGTTCTTC
v_call: TRBV2; d_call: .; clone_size: many; j_call: TRBJ2-5; cdr3_aa: CASSDQGRETQYF; cdr3_nt: TGTGCCAGCAGTGACCAAGGGAGGGAGACCCAGTACTTC
v_call: TRBV6-6; d_call: .; clone_size: .; j_call: TRBJ2-7; cdr3_aa: CASSRTVNSYEQYF; cdr3_nt: TGTGCCAGCAGTCGGACAGTTAACTCCTACGAGCAGTACTTC
v_call: TRBV7-3; d_call: .; clone_size: .; j_call: TRBJ1-6; cdr3_aa: CASSLSRAPNNSPLHF; cdr3_nt: TGTGCCAGCAGCTTAAGCAGGGCCCCCAATAATTCACCCCTCCACTTT
v_call: TRBV5-1; d_call: TRBD2; clone_size: .; j_call: TRBJ2-7; cdr3_aa: CASQLAGHSYEQYF; cdr3_nt: TGCGCCAGCCAACTAGCGGGCCACTCCTACGAGCAGTACTTC
v_call: TRBV25-1; d_call: TRBD2; clone_size: .; j_call: TRBJ2-1; cdr3_aa: CASSSLAGGSPYNEQFF; cdr3_nt: TGTGCCAGCAGTAGCCTAGCGGGAGGTAGCCCCTACAATGAGCAGTTCTTC
v_call: TRBV27; d_call: .; clone_size: .; j_call: TRBJ2-1; cdr3_aa: CASSLLGDEQFF; cdr3_nt: TGTGCCAGCAGTTTATTGGGAGATGAGCAGTTCTTC
v_call: TRBV12-3/TRBV12-4; d_call: TRBD1; clone_size: .; j_call: TRBJ1-5; cdr3_aa: CASGGTGNQPQHF; cdr3_nt: TGTGCCAGCGGGGGGACAGGGAATCAGCCCCAGCATTTT
v_call: TRBV20-1; d_call: TRBD1; clone_size: many; j_call: TRBJ2-6; cdr3_aa: CSADRGSGANVLTF; cdr3_nt: TGCAGTGCTGACAGGGGCTCTGGGGCCAACGTCCTGACTTTC
v_call: TRBV9; d_call: .; clone_size: many; j_call: TRBJ2-5; cdr3_aa: CASSVAGGGPETQYF; cdr3_nt: TGTGCCAGCAGCGTAGCTGGGGGCGGGCCAGAGACCCAGTACTTC
v_call: TRBV12-3/TRBV12-4; d_call: .; clone_size: many; j_call: TRBJ1-3; cdr3_aa: CASSGRGNTIYF; cdr3_nt: TGTGCCAGCAGTGGCCGAGGAAACACCATATATTTT
v_call: TRBV5-8; d_call: .; clone_size: many; j_call: TRBJ1-4; cdr3_aa: CASSLGQVHEKLFF; cdr3_nt: TGTGCCAGCAGCCTCGGGCAGGTTCATGAAAAACTGTTTTTT
v_call: TRBV2; d_call: .; clone_size: many; j_call: TRBJ2-1; cdr3_aa: CASIPAIAGWGPNEQFF; cdr3_nt: TGTGCCAGCATCCCTGCTATTGCGGGATGGGGGCCTAATGAGCAGTTCTTC
v_call: TRBV5-1; d_call: TRBD2; clone_size: .; j_call: TRBJ2-7; cdr3_aa: CASSSGGSGSFSEQYF; cdr3_nt: TGCGCCAGCAGCTCGGGAGGTAGCGGGAGCTTTAGCGAGCAGTACTTC
v_call: TRBV12-3/TRBV12-4; d_call: TRBD1; clone_size: many; j_call: TRBJ1-6; cdr3_aa: CASRKMGQSYNSPLHF; cdr3_nt: TGTGCCAGCAGGAAAATGGGACAGTCCTATAATTCACCCCTCCACTTT
v_call: TRBV20-1; d_call: .; clone_size: .; j_call: TRBJ2-1; cdr3_aa: CSVRGATSYNEQFF; cdr3_nt: TGCAGTGTGAGAGGGGCTACCTCCTACAATGAGCAGTTCTTC
v_call: TRBV9; d_call: .; clone_size: many; j_call: TRBJ2-1; cdr3_aa: CASSVVGQDEQFF; cdr3_nt: TGTGCCAGCAGCGTTGTTGGACAAGACGAGCAGTTCTTC
v_call: TRBV18; d_call: .; clone_size: few; j_call: TRBJ1-2; cdr3_aa: CASSPLPKDGYTF; cdr3_nt: TGTGCCAGCTCACCTTTGCCGAAGGATGGCTACACCTTC
v_call: TRBV5-1; d_call: .; clone_size: many; j_call: TRBJ2-2; cdr3_aa: CASSLNVGANTGELFF; cdr3_nt: TGCGCCAGCAGCTTAAACGTGGGAGCGAACACCGGGGAGCTGTTTTTT
v_call: TRBV5-1; d_call: TRBD1; clone_size: many; j_call: TRBJ1-2; cdr3_aa: CASSLGTGPPPPYTF; cdr3_nt: TGCGCCAGCAGCTTGGGGACAGGACCCCCTCCCCCATACACCTTC
v_call: TRBV12-3/TRBV12-4; d_call: TRBD2; clone_size: .; j_call: TRBJ2-3; cdr3_aa: CASSPRTSGVGDTQYF; cdr3_nt: TGTGCCAGCAGTCCCCGGACTAGCGGGGTGGGGGATACGCAGTATTTT
v_call: TRBV2; d_call: .; clone_size: many; j_call: TRBJ2-2; cdr3_aa: CASRAGELFF; cdr3_nt: TGTGCCAGCAGGGCCGGGGAGCTGTTTTTT
v_call: TRBV7-2; d_call: .; clone_size: many; j_call: TRBJ2-1; cdr3_aa: CASSPLWSSGQDNEQFF; cdr3_nt: TGTGCCAGCAGCCCACTCTGGTCCAGCGGCCAAGACAATGAGCAGTTCTTC
v_call: TRBV20-1; d_call: TRBD2; clone_size: many; j_call: TRBJ2-1; cdr3_aa: CSARPTSGAPGGEQFF; cdr3_nt: TGCAGTGCAAGGCCGACTAGCGGGGCCCCCGGGGGTGAGCAGTTCTTC
v_call: TRBV27; d_call: TRBD2; clone_size: few; j_call: TRBJ2-3; cdr3_aa: CASSPTGTSRTDTQYF; cdr3_nt: TGTGCCAGCAGTCCTACAGGGACTAGCAGAACAGATACGCAGTATTTT
v_call: TRBV20-1; d_call: .; clone_size: many; j_call: TRBJ2-7; cdr3_aa: CSATGPYYEQYF; cdr3_nt: TGCAGTGCAACGGGACCCTACTACGAGCAGTACTTC
v_call: TRBV2; d_call: TRBD2; clone_size: .; j_call: TRBJ2-3; cdr3_aa: CASRETSGSTDTQYF; cdr3_nt: TGTGCCAGCAGGGAGACTAGCGGGAGCACAGATACGCAGTATTTT
v_call: TRBV7-2; d_call: TRBD2; clone_size: many; j_call: TRBJ2-1; cdr3_aa: CASRTSGSAGYNEQFF; cdr3_nt: TGTGCCAGCAGAACTAGCGGGAGCGCGGGGTACAATGAGCAGTTCTTC
v_call: TRBV19; d_call: TRBD2; clone_size: many; j_call: TRBJ2-1; cdr3_aa: CASSIRTSGNSNEQFF; cdr3_nt: TGTGCCAGTAGTATTCGGACTAGCGGGAATTCCAATGAGCAGTTCTTC
v_call: TRBV14; d_call: .; clone_size: .; j_call: TRBJ1-3; cdr3_aa: CASSRQPLTSGNTIYF; cdr3_nt: TGTGCCAGCAGCCGACAGCCACTCACCTCTGGAAACACCATATATTTT
v_call: TRBV7-7; d_call: TRBD2; clone_size: many; j_call: TRBJ2-5; cdr3_aa: CASSLGLAGGQETQYF; cdr3_nt: TGTGCTAGCAGCTTAGGCCTAGCGGGAGGCCAAGAGACCCAGTACTTC
v_call: TRBV10-3; d_call: TRBD2; clone_size: many; j_call: TRBJ2-1; cdr3_aa: CATGESGINNEQFF; cdr3_nt: TGTGCCACCGGGGAGAGCGGGATAAACAATGAGCAGTTCTTC
v_call: TRBV6-1; d_call: TRBD1; clone_size: many; j_call: TRBJ1-6; cdr3_aa: CASRAGQGRNSPLHF; cdr3_nt: TGTGCCAGCAGGGCGGGACAGGGGAGGAATTCACCCCTCCACTTT
v_call: TRBV2; d_call: .; clone_size: many; j_call: TRBJ2-2; cdr3_aa: CASSEEEPGELFF; cdr3_nt: TGTGCCAGCAGTGAAGAAGAGCCCGGGGAGCTGTTTTTT
v_call: TRBV20-1; d_call: TRBD2; clone_size: many; j_call: TRBJ2-7; cdr3_aa: CSARLSSGSVNEQYF; cdr3_nt: TGCAGTGCTAGATTATCTAGCGGGAGCGTCAACGAGCAGTACTTC
v_call: TRBV4-2; d_call: TRBD1; clone_size: .; j_call: TRBJ2-1; cdr3_aa: CASSKIGRDSSYNEQFF; cdr3_nt: TGTGCCAGCAGCAAGATTGGACGGGACAGCTCCTACAATGAGCAGTTCTTC
v_call: TRBV20-1; d_call: .; clone_size: .; j_call: TRBJ2-2; cdr3_aa: CSARDYGAGELFF; cdr3_nt: TGCAGTGCTAGAGATTACGGTGCAGGGGAGCTGTTTTTT
v_call: TRBV9; d_call: .; clone_size: many; j_call: TRBJ2-1; cdr3_aa: CASSPEVDNEQFF; cdr3_nt: TGTGCCAGCAGCCCCGAGGTGGACAATGAGCAGTTCTTC
v_call: TRBV30; d_call: .; clone_size: few; j_call: TRBJ2-1; cdr3_aa: CAWSAALSSYNEQFF; cdr3_nt: TGTGCCTGGAGCGCCGCGTTGAGCTCCTACAATGAGCAGTTCTTC
v_call: TRBV20-1; d_call: TRBD2; clone_size: many; j_call: TRBJ2-5; cdr3_aa: CSAGTSGGLTTQYF; cdr3_nt: TGCAGTGCCGGGACTAGCGGTGGACTGACGACCCAGTACTTC
v_call: TRBV6-4; d_call: TRBD2; clone_size: many; j_call: TRBJ2-3; cdr3_aa: CASSDSGLASTDTQYF; cdr3_nt: TGTGCCAGCAGTGACTCTGGACTAGCGAGCACAGATACGCAGTATTTT
v_call: TRBV30; d_call: TRBD2; clone_size: .; j_call: TRBJ2-7; cdr3_aa: CAWGGSGSLGYYEQYF; cdr3_nt: TGTGCCTGGGGGGGTAGCGGGAGTCTGGGCTACTACGAGCAGTACTTC
v_call: TRBV24-1; d_call: .; clone_size: many; j_call: TRBJ2-3; cdr3_aa: CATRRGRSDTQYF; cdr3_nt: TGTGCCACCAGGAGGGGGAGATCAGATACGCAGTATTTT
v_call: TRBV5-1; d_call: TRBD2; clone_size: .; j_call: TRBJ2-1; cdr3_aa: CASSLAPAGGHNEQFF; cdr3_nt: TGCGCCAGCAGCTTGGCCCCAGCGGGAGGACATAATGAGCAGTTCTTC
v_call: TRBV12-3/TRBV12-4; d_call: TRBD2; clone_size: few; j_call: TRBJ2-1; cdr3_aa: CASITPGGSLIPSYNEQFF; cdr3_nt: TGTGCCAGCATAACCCCTGGCGGGAGTTTAATCCCCTCCTACAATGAGCAGTTCTTC
v_call: TRBV13; d_call: .; clone_size: .; j_call: TRBJ2-5; cdr3_aa: CASSFHRERETQYF; cdr3_nt: TGTGCCAGCAGCTTTCACCGGGAACGTGAGACCCAGTACTTC
v_call: TRBV9; d_call: .; clone_size: many; j_call: TRBJ2-3; cdr3_aa: CASSVGGQTVSDTQYF; cdr3_nt: TGTGCCAGCAGCGTAGGGGGGCAAACCGTCTCAGATACGCAGTATTTT
v_call: TRBV11-2; d_call: .; clone_size: .; j_call: TRBJ2-6; cdr3_aa: CASSLRSISGPNVLTF; cdr3_nt: TGTGCCAGCAGCTTGAGGAGTATCTCTGGGCCCAACGTCCTGACTTTC
v_call: TRBV6-5; d_call: .; clone_size: few; j_call: TRBJ1-3; cdr3_aa: CASSYSSRGPSGNTIYF; cdr3_nt: TGTGCCAGCAGTTACTCGTCTAGGGGCCCCTCTGGAAACACCATATATTTT
v_call: TRBV9; d_call: .; clone_size: many; j_call: TRBJ1-5; cdr3_aa: CASSVGAYNQPQHF; cdr3_nt: TGTGCCAGCAGCGTTGGGGCATACAATCAGCCCCAGCATTTT
v_call: TRBV7-2; d_call: TRBD1; clone_size: many; j_call: TRBJ2-7; cdr3_aa: CASSLVSGQGAAEQYF; cdr3_nt: TGTGCCAGCAGCTTAGTTAGTGGGCAGGGGGCGGCTGAGCAGTACTTC
v_call: TRBV19; d_call: .; clone_size: many; j_call: TRBJ2-5; cdr3_aa: CASSMGTTGQPEETQYF; cdr3_nt: TGTGCCAGTAGTATGGGCACCACCGGGCAGCCAGAAGAGACCCAGTACTTC
v_call: TRBV4-3; d_call: .; clone_size: many; j_call: TRBJ2-2; cdr3_aa: CASSQLATNTGELFF; cdr3_nt: TGCGCCAGCAGCCAATTAGCCACGAACACCGGGGAGCTGTTTTTT
v_call: TRBV5-6; d_call: .; clone_size: many; j_call: TRBJ1-2; cdr3_aa: CASRDGSGKNYGYTF; cdr3_nt: TGTGCCAGCAGGGACGGGAGTGGAAAAAACTATGGCTACACCTTC
v_call: TRBV24-1; d_call: .; clone_size: .; j_call: TRBJ2-6; cdr3_aa: CATSRTTGANVLTF; cdr3_nt: TGTGCCACCAGTCGGACTACAGGGGCCAACGTCCTGACTTTC
v_call: TRBV6-1; d_call: .; clone_size: few; j_call: TRBJ2-3; cdr3_aa: CASSVDFSDTQYF; cdr3_nt: TGTGCCAGCAGTGTGGATTTTTCGGATACGCAGTATTTT
v_call: TRBV7-2; d_call: TRBD2; clone_size: many; j_call: TRBJ2-1; cdr3_aa: CASSRRRLAGYNEQFF; cdr3_nt: TGTGCCAGCAGCCGGAGGCGTCTAGCGGGATACAATGAGCAGTTCTTC
v_call: TRBV5-1; d_call: TRBD2; clone_size: many; j_call: TRBJ2-5; cdr3_aa: CASSRVTAGVEETQYF; cdr3_nt: TGCGCCAGCAGCCGGGTGACCGCGGGAGTCGAAGAGACCCAGTACTTC
v_call: TRBV10-3; d_call: TRBD1; clone_size: many; j_call: TRBJ2-1; cdr3_aa: CAIRSGGSYNEQFF; cdr3_nt: TGTGCCATCAGGTCAGGGGGCTCCTACAATGAGCAGTTCTTC